Listed below are T cell receptor beta chains from one sample, sequenced in a study of blood T cell repertoires in COVID-19. Profiling relied on immunoSEQ multiplex PCR, and the TCRdb table lists in-frame clones only, not all of them. The sample shows 75,000 to 100,000 clones, around four fifths of them seen only once. Sequencing was done on a sample of peripheral blood. The receptor source for this set is a woman older than 75 with acute or convalescent COVID-19. Each CDR3 is given without its conserved first and last residue. The D gene is left open where the match is weak.

TRBV7-2,TRBD1,TRBJ1-2,ASSLGQGLNYGYT
TRBV27,-,TRBJ2-7,ASSWDSPPQGEQY
TRBV11-2,TRBD2,TRBJ2-1,ASRRAGGSYNEQF
TRBV28,-,TRBJ1-2,ASSLLRTARA
TRBV4-1,TRBD2,TRBJ2-3,ASSLTSLTSGTDTQY
TRBV2,TRBD1,TRBJ1-6,ASSERPTGGNSPLH
TRBV7-2,-,TRBJ2-3,ARLSTDTQY
TRBV7-3,-,TRBJ1-2,ASSPGIGANYGYT
TRBV6-5,-,TRBJ1-5,ASSYSANQPQH
TRBV12-3/TRBV12-4,-,TRBJ2-7,ASSSLLYEQY
TRBV28,TRBD2,TRBJ2-5,ASGTSARETQY
TRBV4-3,TRBD2,TRBJ2-2,ASSPTSGHTGELF
TRBV7-2,-,TRBJ1-2,ASSLEGQGWDGYT
TRBV5-1,-,TRBJ1-1,ASSLAGVPEAF
TRBV5-1,-,TRBJ2-3,ASSLVVTRKSDTQY
TRBV14,-,TRBJ1-2,ASSQVVGFGYT
TRBV4-3,TRBD1,TRBJ2-2,ASSHSGTGGRGFLF
TRBV27,-,TRBJ1-2,ASSQGQGYT
TRBV11-2,TRBD2,TRBJ2-3,ASSLGPGGPADTQY
TRBV11-2,-,TRBJ2-5,ASRPPTPGAGETQY
TRBV2,-,TRBJ2-7,ASSGPQGSPYEQY
TRBV6-5,-,TRBJ2-7,ASPRDTGSYEQY
TRBV28,-,TRBJ2-7,ASSVARYEQY
TRBV4-2,TRBD2,TRBJ2-7,ASSGTSVYEQY
TRBV10-3,-,TRBJ1-1,AIQTEAF
TRBV4-1,-,TRBJ1-6,ASSQQRTAPNSPLH
TRBV6-1,-,TRBJ2-5,ASSESGRQTQY
TRBV9,TRBD2,TRBJ2-1,ASSFGLAGAYNEQF
TRBV9,-,TRBJ2-3,ASSVVGVASTDTQY
TRBV6-2/TRBV6-3,TRBD2,TRBJ2-7,ASSSPSGGAAYEQY
TRBV30,-,TRBJ1-2,AWSARQSYGYT
TRBV12-5,TRBD1,TRBJ1-1,ASGLGQGVIF
TRBV19,TRBD2,TRBJ2-7,ASNPGTSVYEQY
TRBV6-1,-,TRBJ1-5,ASSELLTGNQPQH
TRBV6-6,TRBD1,TRBJ1-5,ASSNIRDRGIQPQH
TRBV7-9,-,TRBJ1-1,ASSPEGFYTEAF
TRBV18,TRBD2,TRBJ2-7,ASSPPAYLAGGDEQY
TRBV5-4,TRBD2,TRBJ2-2,ASSPRASGRVGELF
TRBV4-2,TRBD1,TRBJ2-7,ASSQTGQGAGEQY
TRBV7-8,TRBD1,TRBJ1-1,ASSFVGQGSTEAF
TRBV6-1,-,TRBJ1-2,ASSEVRGSYGYT
TRBV13,TRBD2,TRBJ2-3,ASSPRPGGGRDTQY
TRBV9,TRBD2,TRBJ2-3,ASSATSDTQY
TRBV7-3,-,TRBJ2-1,ASSLSGSSYNEQF
TRBV24-1,-,TRBJ2-1,ATSGRSYNEQF
TRBV5-1,-,TRBJ2-2,ASSLREAGELF